This T cell receptor beta chain was captured in a study of CD4 and CD8 cells across lung adenocarcinoma regions. TCRdb reprocessed the PCR reads via MiXCR and lists one record per CDR3 protein. The repertoire includes about 12,000 distinct CDR3 sequences, about 45% of them detected once, and 20% to 30% sits in the top ten. The CDR3 loop spans 16 amino acids. CDR1 is MNHNS, CDR2 SASEGT, per germline. V shed 1 base, J shed 3 bases, and the junction held 4 bases outside the gene matches. Material: CD8+ T cells from the margin of a lung tumor. The sequence was collected from a female donor with lung adenocarcinoma. The CD4 and CD8 labels of this study may be unreliable. This rearrangement joins TRBV6-1 to TRBJ2-1, with 9 positions matching TRBD2. CDR3 sequence reads: CASSEVAGGSYNEQFF. CDR3 bases: TGTGCCAGCAGTGAAGTGGCGGGAGGGAGCTACAATGAGCAGTTCTTC.